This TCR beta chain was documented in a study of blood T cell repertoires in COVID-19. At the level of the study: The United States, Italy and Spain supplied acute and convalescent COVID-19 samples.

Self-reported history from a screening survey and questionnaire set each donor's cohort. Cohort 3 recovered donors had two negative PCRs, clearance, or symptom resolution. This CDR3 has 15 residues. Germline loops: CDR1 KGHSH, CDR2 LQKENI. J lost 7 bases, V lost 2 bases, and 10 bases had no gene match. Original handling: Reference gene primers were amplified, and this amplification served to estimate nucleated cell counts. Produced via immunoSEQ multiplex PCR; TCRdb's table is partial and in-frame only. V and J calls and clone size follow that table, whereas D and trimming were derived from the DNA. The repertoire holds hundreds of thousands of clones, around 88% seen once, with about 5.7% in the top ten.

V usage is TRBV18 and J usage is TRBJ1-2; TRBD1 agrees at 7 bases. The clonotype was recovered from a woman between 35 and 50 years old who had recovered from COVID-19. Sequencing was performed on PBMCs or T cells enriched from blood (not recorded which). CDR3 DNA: TGTGCCAGCTCACCAGGGACAGATACCTTGGGTGGCTACACCTTC. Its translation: CASSPGTDTLGGYTF.